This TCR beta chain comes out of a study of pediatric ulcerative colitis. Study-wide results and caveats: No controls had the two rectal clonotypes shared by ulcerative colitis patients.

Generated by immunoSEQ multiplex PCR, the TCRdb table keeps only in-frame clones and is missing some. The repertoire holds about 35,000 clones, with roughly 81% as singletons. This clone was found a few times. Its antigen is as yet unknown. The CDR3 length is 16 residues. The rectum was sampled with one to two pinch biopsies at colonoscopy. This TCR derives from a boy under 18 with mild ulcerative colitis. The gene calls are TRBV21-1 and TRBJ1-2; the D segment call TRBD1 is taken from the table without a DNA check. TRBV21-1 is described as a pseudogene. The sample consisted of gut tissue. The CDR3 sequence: CASSSLIGQGVYGYTF. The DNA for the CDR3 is TGTGCCAGCAGCTCTCTAATCGGACAGGGCGTCTATGGCTACACCTTC.